This TCR beta chain was recovered during a study of blood T cell repertoires in COVID-19. Study summary: The United States, Italy and Spain provided the acute and convalescent COVID-19 samples.

The CDR3 covers 15 residues. V shed 5 bases, J shed 4 bases, and the junction held 5 bases outside the gene matches. Germline V gene sequence: CDR1 SGHNT, CDR2 YENEEA. The assay was immunoSEQ multiplex PCR, and TCRdb's table has in-frame clones only and misses some. The sample consists of 350,000 to 400,000 clones, approximately 87% of them appearing once. The origin of this receptor is a woman aged 30 to 39 with acute COVID-19. Input material: PBMCs or T cells enriched from blood (not recorded which). V gene TRBV11-3 combines with J gene TRBJ2-1; 10 bases match TRBD2. DNA for the CDR3: TGTGCCAGCAGCCCAGCGGGGGGGCCTTACAATGAGCAGTTCTTC. It yields the protein CASSPAGGPYNEQFF.